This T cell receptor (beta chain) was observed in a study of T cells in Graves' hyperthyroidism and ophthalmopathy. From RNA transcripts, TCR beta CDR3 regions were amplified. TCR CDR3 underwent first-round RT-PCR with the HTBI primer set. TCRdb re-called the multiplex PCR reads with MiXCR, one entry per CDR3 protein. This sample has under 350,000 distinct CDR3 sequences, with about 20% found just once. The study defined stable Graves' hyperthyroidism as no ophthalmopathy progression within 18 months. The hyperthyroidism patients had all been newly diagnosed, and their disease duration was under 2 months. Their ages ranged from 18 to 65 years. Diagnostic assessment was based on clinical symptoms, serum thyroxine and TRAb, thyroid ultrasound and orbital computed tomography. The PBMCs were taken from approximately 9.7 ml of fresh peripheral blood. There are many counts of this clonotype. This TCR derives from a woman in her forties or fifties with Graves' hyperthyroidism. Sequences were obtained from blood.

CDR3 bases: TGTGCCAGCAGCTTAGGATATATCCAAGAGACCCAGTACTTC. Translated, it gives CASSLGYIQETQYF. The chain recombines TRBV11-2 with TRBJ2-5, with D hard to call. The V gene's germline CDR1 is SGHAT and CDR2 FQNNGV. CDR3 length: 14 residues. Trimming took off 1 base at V and 1 base at J, with 7 bases between the two ends. Full variable domain (rest looked up from reference TRBV11-2 and TRBJ2-5): EAGVAQSPRYKIIEKRQSVAFWCNPISGHATLYWYQQILGQGPKLLIQFQNNGVVDDSQLPKDRFSAERLKGVDSTLKIQPAKLEDSAVYLCASSLGYIQETQYFGPGTRLLVL.